Listed below are T cell receptor beta chains from one sample, sequenced in a study of OX40 agonist ivuxolimab in advanced cancers. Sequenced by immunoSEQ multiplex PCR; TCRdb stores in-frame clones only, minus some. The data hold tens of thousands of clones, with approximately 90% observed a single time. This sample comprised CD4+ or CD8+ T cells sorted from blood, obtained in a trial of the OX40 agonist ivuxolimab. All receptors derive from an adult with an advanced solid tumor such as melanoma, head and neck, liver or kidney cancer. Each CDR3 is given with its conserved first and last residue. D genes are given only for firm matches. The size field is filled for only some rows; it gives once, few, many or a size class.

j_gene	d_gene	abundance	v_gene	CDR3nt	CDR3aa
TRBJ1-5	.	.	TRBV28	TGTGCGGTACAGGGCCGGAGCAATCAGCCCCAGCATTTT	CAVQGRSNQPQHF
TRBJ2-3	TRBD1	.	TRBV5-1	TGCGCCAGCAGCTTCCAGGACAGGGACACAGATACGCAGTATTTT	CASSFQDRDTDTQYF
TRBJ1-5	.	once	TRBV28	TGTGCCAGCACCTTACAAGGGGGTTGGAATCAGCCCCAGCATTTT	CASTLQGGWNQPQHF
TRBJ2-7	.	.	TRBV25-1	TGTGCCAGCAGTGGGGGGGGGCGATCCTCCTACGAGCAGTACTTC	CASSGGGRSSYEQYF
TRBJ2-1	TRBD2	.	TRBV5-4	TGTGCCAGCAGCCCGGGGGGAGGGACGCCGTTCAATGAGCAGTTCTTC	CASSPGGGTPFNEQFF
TRBJ1-5	TRBD1	.	TRBV11-2	TGTGCCAGCAGCTTAGGGGACAGGGACCATCAGCCCCAGCATTTT	CASSLGDRDHQPQHF
TRBJ2-1	.	.	TRBV11-2	TGTGCCAGCAGCTTAGTAGGGCGGGACAATGAGCAGTTCTTC	CASSLVGRDNEQFF
TRBJ1-1	.	.	TRBV29-1	TGCAGCGTTGAAGAGGGGCATGAAGCTTTCTTT	CSVEEGHEAFF
TRBJ2-7	TRBD2	.	TRBV30	TGTGCCTGGAGCCCAAACCTCCGGCTAGCGGGAAATTACGAGCAGTACTTC	CAWSPNLRLAGNYEQYF
TRBJ1-3	.	once	TRBV7-9	TGTGCCAGCAGCTTAGCGGGAAGAACTAACTCTGGAAACACCATATATTTT	CASSLAGRTNSGNTIYF
TRBJ2-1	.	.	TRBV11-2	TGTGCCAGCAGCTTTGTTAGCGGTTTGAGGAATGAGCAGTTCTTC	CASSFVSGLRNEQFF
TRBJ2-1	TRBD2	.	TRBV29-1	TGCAGCGTTGAAGGACCCCTAGCGGGAGCTGGCAATGAGCAGTTCTTC	CSVEGPLAGAGNEQFF
TRBJ1-2	.	.	TRBV13	TGTGCCAGCAGCTCCTACGGGGGTGACTATGGCTACACCTTC	CASSSYGGDYGYTF
TRBJ1-2	.	.	TRBV9	TGTGCCAGCAGCAAAGAGGGGGGGACTTTATCTTCTACGCATGGCTACACCTTC	CASSKEGGTLSSTHGYTF
TRBJ2-1	.	.	TRBV5-6	TGTGCCAGCAGCTTGCAGGGAGCCAACAATGAGCAGTTCTTC	CASSLQGANNEQFF
TRBJ1-1	.	.	TRBV6-6	TGTGCCAGCAGTTACAGGGCACGCGGCACTGAAGCTTTCTTT	CASSYRARGTEAFF
TRBJ1-4	.	.	TRBV12-2	TGTGCAAGTCGCTGGACAGGGACTAATGAAAAACTGTTTTTT	CASRWTGTNEKLFF
TRBJ2-7	.	.	TRBV11-2	TGTGCCAGCAGCGTCCTCTACGAGCAGTACTTC	CASSVLYEQYF
TRBJ2-3	.	.	TRBV15	TGTGCCACCAGCAGAGACTCTCCCCATCGCACAGATACGCAGTATTTT	CATSRDSPHRTDTQYF
TRBJ2-1	.	.	TRBV5-4	TGTGCCAGCAGCTTGGAGAGAGGTTATGAGCAGTTCTTC	CASSLERGYEQFF
TRBJ2-1	.	.	TRBV4-1	TGCGCCAGCAGCCAGTCTAGCGTTCCAGCTCGGGGGCAGTTCTTC	CASSQSSVPARGQFF
TRBJ2-1	TRBD2	once	TRBV5-1	TGCGCCAGCAGCTTTGGACTAGCGGGAGTCGATGAGCAGTTCTTC	CASSFGLAGVDEQFF
TRBJ1-2	.	.	TRBV10-3	TGTGCCATCAGTGAGTCGAAACAGGGCTCCAACTATGGCTACACCTTC	CAISESKQGSNYGYTF
TRBJ1-5	TRBD1	few	TRBV19	TGTGCCAGTAGGACAGGGTACAATCAGCCCCAGCATTTT	CASRTGYNQPQHF
TRBJ2-3	TRBD2	.	TRBV10-2	TGCGCCACAGAAATAGCGGGAGGTCACACAGATACGCAGTATTTT	CATEIAGGHTDTQYF
TRBJ2-7	TRBD2	.	TRBV27	TGTGCCAGCAGTAGGGGACTAGCGGGCTACGAGCAGTACTTC	CASSRGLAGYEQYF
TRBJ2-7	.	.	TRBV6-6	TGTGCCAGCAGTTACGGTAGGAACAACCCCTTCGGGCAGTACTTC	CASSYGRNNPFGQYF
TRBJ2-5	.	.	TRBV10-1	TGCGCCAGCAGTGATGAGGGAGTTCAGGAGACCCAGTACTTC	CASSDEGVQETQYF
TRBJ2-2	.	.	TRBV5-4	TGTGCCAGCAGTAGTGGGGCCGAAAAGAACGGGGAGCTGTTTTTT	CASSSGAEKNGELFF
TRBJ2-1	.	.	TRBV28	TGTGCCAGCAGTTTAGGGACAACGAATGAGCAGTTCTTC	CASSLGTTNEQFF
TRBJ1-2	TRBD1	.	TRBV30	TGTGCCTGGAGTGTACTGCCAGGGGGGGACTATGGCTACACCTTC	CAWSVLPGGDYGYTF
TRBJ2-5	.	once	TRBV30	TGTGCCTGGAGTAACTCCGCTCCTAGTGCAGAGACCCAGTACTTC	CAWSNSAPSAETQYF
TRBJ1-1	.	.	TRBV21-1	TGTGCCAGCAGCGGGCAGGGTAGAACTGAAGCTTTCTTT	CASSGQGRTEAFF
TRBJ2-1	TRBD1	.	TRBV29-1	TGCAGCGCGCTCGGGACAGGGTACAATGAGCAGTTCTTC	CSALGTGYNEQFF
TRBJ2-4	.	.	TRBV19	TGTGCCAGTAGAGCGGGAGCCAAAAACATTCAGTACTTC	CASRAGAKNIQYF
TRBJ2-7	.	.	TRBV2	TGTGCCAGCAGTGACCCCGGTCCCTACGAGCAGTACTTC	CASSDPGPYEQYF
TRBJ1-3	.	medium-sized	TRBV25-1	TGTGCCAGCAGCCCCTCTGGAAACACCATATATTTT	CASSPSGNTIYF
TRBJ1-3	TRBD1	.	TRBV6-6	TGTGCCAGCAGTAGGACAGGGTTCGGAAACACCATATATTTT	CASSRTGFGNTIYF
TRBJ1-2	.	.	TRBV19	TGTGCCAGTAGTATAAGGCCGGCGGGGGGGGACCTTGGAGCTAACTATGGCTACACCTTC	CASSIRPAGGDLGANYGYTF
TRBJ2-7	.	.	TRBV5-5	TGTGCCAGCAGCTTGGTTGGGGGCTACGAGCAGTACTTC	CASSLVGGYEQYF